The 10 T cell receptor beta chains presented below share a single source sample, sequenced in a study of blood T cell repertoires in COVID-19. TCRdb's table, derived via immunoSEQ multiplex PCR, lists solely in-frame clones and lacks some. The sample carries 200,000 or so clones, 70% to 90% recorded once. Source material: peripheral blood. Receptors were obtained from a woman aged 45-65 years with acute or convalescent COVID-19.

The CDR3, as DNA: TGCAGTGCTCTTCGGGGGGGGGACTACACCTTC. Amino acid sequence: CSALRGGDYTF. V gene TRBV20-1 combines with J gene TRBJ1-2; weak D call: TRBD1 (5 bases). Germline CDR1 reads DFQATT; CDR2 reads SNEGSKA (reference sequence). The CDR3 has 11 residues. Deletions cut 5 bases from V and 10 bases from J, with 14 bases between.

This CDR3 reads CASSLTSGEETQYF. The CDR3 nucleotides read TGTGCCAGCTCACTCACTAGCGGGGAAGAGACCCAGTACTTC. This chain uses TRBV18 with TRBJ2-5, with 10 nucleotides matching TRBD2. The V and J ends lost 4 bases and 3 bases, in that order; junction bases with no gene match: 2. There are 14 residues in the CDR3. Per the germline V gene, CDR1 is KGHSH and CDR2 is LQKENI.

This chain links TRBV12-5 with TRBJ1-3, with a weak D call TRBD1 (6 bases). The V gene lost 1 base and the J gene lost 0 bases, with 10 bases spanning the gap. The CDR3 totals 16 residues. Germline V CDR1 and CDR2: LGHNT, FRNRAP. In DNA, the CDR3 is TGTGCTAGTGGTTTGGGGGGGCCCAGCTCTGGAAACACCATATATTTT. Amino acid sequence: CASGLGGPSSGNTIYF.

The chain is built from TRBV21-1 and TRBJ2-7; the table's D gene call, TRBD1, was not cross checked with the DNA. TRBV21-1 is marked as a pseudogene. The CDR3 is 14 residues long. For the CDR3, the DNA is TGTGCCAGCACTATAGGGACAGGCTCCTACGAGCAGTACTTC. Translation: CASTIGTGSYEQYF.

The gene calls are TRBV24-1 and TRBJ2-5; 9 bases are a match to TRBD1. CDR3 length equals 14 residues. Germline V gene sequence: CDR1 KGHDR, CDR2 SFDVKD. The trim removed 7 bases at V and 2 bases at J, leaving 4 bases unmatched. Here the CDR3 DNA reads TGTGCCACCAGGGGGACAGGGATGCAAGAGACCCAGTACTTC. Protein sequence: CATRGTGMQETQYF.

The chain recombines TRBV2 with TRBJ2-7; 13 nucleotides agree with TRBD2. Germline assignment: CDR1 SNHLY and CDR2 FYNNEI. CDR3 length: 15 amino acids. V lost 4 bases and J lost 7; bases outside the gene matches: 7. The CDR3 DNA sequence: TGTGCCAGCAGTGGGAGGACTAGCGGGAGTAGGGAGCAGTACTTC. This gives the protein CASSGRTSGSREQYF.

J is TRBJ2-3 and V is TRBV9; 9 bases line up with TRBD1. The ends lost 0 bases at V and 0 bases at J; junction bases unmatched: 5. The CDR3 has 17 residues. Germline V CDR1 and CDR2: SGDLS, YYNGEE. In DNA, the CDR3 is TGTGCCAGCAGCGTAGTGGGGGGGACAGGGAGCACAGATACGCAGTATTTT. This sequence encodes CASSVVGGTGSTDTQYF.

Here the CDR3 reads CASSPGQATSNTEAFF. In nucleotides, the CDR3 is TGTGCCAGTAGTCCCGGACAGGCAACCTCGAACACTGAAGCTTTCTTT. V usage is TRBV19 and J usage is TRBJ1-1, with 7 bases identical to TRBD1. Germline lookup yields CDR1 LNHDA and CDR2 SQIVND (reference sequence). The CDR3 extends over 16 amino acids. J lost 1 base, V lost 5 bases, and 10 bases had no gene match.

The chain joins TRBV11-3 to TRBJ1-5; D remains unclear. This CDR3 has 13 residues. Trimming left V 6 bases short and J 1 base short, with 7 bases between. Germline CDR1 SGHNT, CDR2 YENEEA. The DNA for the CDR3 is TGTGCCAGCAGTACAAAAAGCAATCAGCCCCAGCATTTT. Translating gives CASSTKSNQPQHF.

The genes are TRBV10-1 and TRBJ2-3, with TRBD1 identical over 8 bases. Germline V gene lookup returns CDR1 WNHNN and CDR2 SYGVQD (reference sequence). This CDR3 has 15 amino acids. The J segment lost 0 bases and the V segment lost 7 bases, leaving 6 bases of the junction unmatched. The CDR3 here is CASTPGTGSTDTQYF. For the CDR3, the DNA is TGCGCCAGCACCCCCGGGACAGGAAGCACAGATACGCAGTATTTT.